This T cell receptor beta chain was sequenced in a study of blood T cell repertoires in COVID-19. About the research overall: T cells, B-cell-depleted T cells, or PBMCs provided the cDNA or gDNA that served as material.

The table came from immunoSEQ multiplex PCR; TCRdb's copy has only in-frame clones and leaves some out. The sample contains under 350,000 clones, about four fifths of which appear only once. The clonotype was recovered from a woman in her fifties or sixties who had recovered from COVID-19. The specimen was peripheral blood.

CDR3 in DNA: TGTGCCAGCAGCCCGAGTGAGGTCAATGAGCAGTTCTTC. This translates into CASSPSEVNEQFF. The rearrangement uses TRBV9 and TRBJ2-1, with D unclear. The CDR3 contains 13 residues. The germline V gene encodes CDR1 SGDLS and CDR2 YYNGEE. V dropped 4 bases and J dropped 6 bases, with 11 bases sitting between them.